This T cell receptor beta chain was sequenced in a study of vaccination and CD4 T cells after COVID-19. CDR1 and CDR2 (germline): DFQATT, SNEGSKA (reference sequence). The CDR3 runs to 12 residues. Trimming left V 6 bases short and J 4 bases short, with 11 bases between. The treatment denotes: roughly 11-day PBMC culture with coronavirus spike peptide pools or control peptides (ViraFEST assay). Sequencing of cultured CD4+ T cell DNA used the Oncomine TCR Beta short-read assay. TCRdb redid the calling of the PCR reads with MiXCR, one entry per CDR3 protein. The repertoire has 10,000 or so distinct CDR3 sequences, approximately 48% of them found once; the top ten carry roughly 21%. This clonotype was counted once. Its antigen is unidentified.

Material: CD4+ T cells from blood, cultured in vitro. This chain joins TRBV20-1 and TRBJ2-3; D might be TRBD2 (6 bases). The receptor was isolated from a human donor who had recovered from COVID-19. The CDR3 DNA is TGCAGTGCGGTACCGGGGGCAGATACGCAGTATTTT. This gives the protein CSAVPGADTQYF.